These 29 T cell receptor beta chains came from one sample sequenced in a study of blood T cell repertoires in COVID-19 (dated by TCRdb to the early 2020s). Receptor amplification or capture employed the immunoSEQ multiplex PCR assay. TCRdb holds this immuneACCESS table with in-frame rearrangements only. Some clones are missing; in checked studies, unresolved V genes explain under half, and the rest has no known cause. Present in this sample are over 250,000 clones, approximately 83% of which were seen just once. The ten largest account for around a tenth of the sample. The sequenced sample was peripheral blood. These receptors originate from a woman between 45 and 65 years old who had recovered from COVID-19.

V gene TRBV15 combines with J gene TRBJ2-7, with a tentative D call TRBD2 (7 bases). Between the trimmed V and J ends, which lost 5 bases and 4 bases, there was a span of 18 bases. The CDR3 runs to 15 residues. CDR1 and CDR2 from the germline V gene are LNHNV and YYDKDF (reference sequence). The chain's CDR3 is CATSSRSGGGYEQYF. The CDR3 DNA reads TGTGCCACCAGCTCCAGATCGGGGGGCGGGTACGAGCAGTACTTC.

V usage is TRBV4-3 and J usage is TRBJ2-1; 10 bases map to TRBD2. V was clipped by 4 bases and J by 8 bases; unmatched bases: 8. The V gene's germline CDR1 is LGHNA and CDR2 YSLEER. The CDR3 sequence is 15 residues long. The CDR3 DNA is TGCGCCAGCAGCCGAGCGGGAGGGGGTTCGTATGAGCAGTTCTTC. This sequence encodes CASSRAGGGSYEQFF.

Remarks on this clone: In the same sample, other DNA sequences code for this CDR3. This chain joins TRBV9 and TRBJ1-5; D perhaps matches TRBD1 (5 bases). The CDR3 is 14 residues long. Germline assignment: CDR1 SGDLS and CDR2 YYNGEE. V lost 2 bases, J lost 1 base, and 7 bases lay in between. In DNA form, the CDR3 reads TGTGCCAGCAGCGTTGGGGGGAGCAATCAGCCCCAGCATTTT. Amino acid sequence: CASSVGGSNQPQHF.

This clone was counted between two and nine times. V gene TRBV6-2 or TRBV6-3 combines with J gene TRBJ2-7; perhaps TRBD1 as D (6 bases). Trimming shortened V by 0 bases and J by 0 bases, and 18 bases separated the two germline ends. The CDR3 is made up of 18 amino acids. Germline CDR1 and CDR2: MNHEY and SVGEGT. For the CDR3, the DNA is TGTGCCAGCAGTTACTCGACGGACCCAGGGGATTTCTCCTACGAGCAGTACTTC. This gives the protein CASSYSTDPGDFSYEQYF.

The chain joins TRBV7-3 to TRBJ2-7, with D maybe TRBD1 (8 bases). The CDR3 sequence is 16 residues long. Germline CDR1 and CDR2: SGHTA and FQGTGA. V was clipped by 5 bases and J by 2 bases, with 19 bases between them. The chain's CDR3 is CASSPRGGQDTYEQYF. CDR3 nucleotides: TGTGCCAGCAGCCCTAGGGGGGGACAGGACACCTACGAGCAGTACTTC. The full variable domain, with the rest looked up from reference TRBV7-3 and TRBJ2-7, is GAGVSQTPSNKVTEKGKYVELRCDPISGHTALYWYRQSLGQGPEFLIYFQGTGAADDSGLPNDRFFAVRPEGSVSTLKIQRTERGDSAVYLCASSPRGGQDTYEQYFGPGTRLTVT.

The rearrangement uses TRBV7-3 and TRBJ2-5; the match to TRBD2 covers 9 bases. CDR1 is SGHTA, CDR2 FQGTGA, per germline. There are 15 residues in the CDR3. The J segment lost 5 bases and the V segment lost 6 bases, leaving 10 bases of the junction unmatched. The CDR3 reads CASSIAGAESETQYF. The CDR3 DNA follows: TGTGCCAGCAGTATAGCGGGAGCGGAGTCGGAGACCCAGTACTTC.

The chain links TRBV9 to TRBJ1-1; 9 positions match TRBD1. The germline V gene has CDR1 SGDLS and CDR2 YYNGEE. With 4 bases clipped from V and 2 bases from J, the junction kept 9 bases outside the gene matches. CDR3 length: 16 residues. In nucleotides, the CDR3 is TGTGCCAGCAGCCCTACCGGGGACAGGGTAAACACTGAAGCTTTCTTT. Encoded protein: CASSPTGDRVNTEAFF.

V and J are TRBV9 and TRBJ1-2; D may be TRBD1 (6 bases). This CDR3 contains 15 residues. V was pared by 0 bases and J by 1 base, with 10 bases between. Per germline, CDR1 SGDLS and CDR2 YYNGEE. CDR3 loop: CASSVEPGDNYGYTF. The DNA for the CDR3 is TGTGCCAGCAGCGTAGAGCCAGGGGATAACTATGGCTACACCTTC.

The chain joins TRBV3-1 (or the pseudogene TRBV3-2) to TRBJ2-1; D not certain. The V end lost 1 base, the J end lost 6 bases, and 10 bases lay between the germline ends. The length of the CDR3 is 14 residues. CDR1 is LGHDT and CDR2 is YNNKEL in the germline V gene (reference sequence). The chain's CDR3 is CASSQVSSGNEQFF. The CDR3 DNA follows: TGTGCCAGCAGCCAAGTTAGCTCTGGCAATGAGCAGTTCTTC.

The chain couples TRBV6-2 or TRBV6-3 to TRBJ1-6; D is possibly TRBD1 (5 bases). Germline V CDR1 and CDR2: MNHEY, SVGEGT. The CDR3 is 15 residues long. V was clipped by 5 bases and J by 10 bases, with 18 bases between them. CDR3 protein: CASSRSGTGESPLHF. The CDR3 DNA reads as TGTGCCAGCAGTCGTTCTGGGACTGGGGAGTCACCCCTCCACTTT.

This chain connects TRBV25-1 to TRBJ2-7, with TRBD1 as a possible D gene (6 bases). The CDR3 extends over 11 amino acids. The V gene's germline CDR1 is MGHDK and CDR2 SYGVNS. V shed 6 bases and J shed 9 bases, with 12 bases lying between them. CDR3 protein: CASRQGPTQYF. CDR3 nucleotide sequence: TGTGCCAGCAGACAGGGCCCCACGCAGTACTTC.

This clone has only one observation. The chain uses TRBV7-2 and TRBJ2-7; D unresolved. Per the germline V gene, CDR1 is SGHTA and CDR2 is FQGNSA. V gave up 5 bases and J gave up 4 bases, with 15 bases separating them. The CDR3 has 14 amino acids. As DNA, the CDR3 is TGTGCCAGCAGCCCCGCTAGACTTTCATACGAGCAGTACTTC. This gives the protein CASSPARLSYEQYF.

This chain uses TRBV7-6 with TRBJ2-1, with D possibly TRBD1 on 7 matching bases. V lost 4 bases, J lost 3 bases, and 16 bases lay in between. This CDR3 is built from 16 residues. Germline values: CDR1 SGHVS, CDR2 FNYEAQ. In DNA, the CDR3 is TGTGCCAGCAGCTCCCGACAGGGACTTTACTACAATGAGCAGTTCTTC. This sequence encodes CASSSRQGLYYNEQFF.

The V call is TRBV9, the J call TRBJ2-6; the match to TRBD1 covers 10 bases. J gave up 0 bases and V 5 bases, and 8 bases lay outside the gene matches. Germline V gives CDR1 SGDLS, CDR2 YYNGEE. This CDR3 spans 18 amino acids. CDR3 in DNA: TGTGCCAGCAGATACGGGACAGGGGAAACCTCTGGGGCCAACGTCCTGACTTTC. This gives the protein CASRYGTGETSGANVLTF.

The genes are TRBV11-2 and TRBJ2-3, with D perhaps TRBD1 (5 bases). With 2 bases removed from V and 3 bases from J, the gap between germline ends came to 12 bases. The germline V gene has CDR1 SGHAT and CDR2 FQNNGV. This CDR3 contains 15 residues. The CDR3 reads CASSLNPGLTDTQYF. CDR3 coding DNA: TGTGCCAGCAGCTTAAACCCAGGGTTAACAGATACGCAGTATTTT. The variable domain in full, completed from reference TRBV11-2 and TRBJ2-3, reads EAGVAQSPRYKIIEKRQSVAFWCNPISGHATLYWYQQILGQGPKLLIQFQNNGVVDDSQLPKDRFSAERLKGVDSTLKIQPAKLEDSAVYLCASSLNPGLTDTQYFGPGTRLTVL.

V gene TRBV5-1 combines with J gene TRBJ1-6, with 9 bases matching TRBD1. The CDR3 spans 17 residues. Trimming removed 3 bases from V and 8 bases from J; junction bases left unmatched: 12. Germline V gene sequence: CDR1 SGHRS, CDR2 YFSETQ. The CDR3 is CASSSWLGGQGDSPLHF. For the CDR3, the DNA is TGCGCCAGCAGCTCGTGGTTGGGGGGACAGGGTGATTCACCCCTCCACTTT.

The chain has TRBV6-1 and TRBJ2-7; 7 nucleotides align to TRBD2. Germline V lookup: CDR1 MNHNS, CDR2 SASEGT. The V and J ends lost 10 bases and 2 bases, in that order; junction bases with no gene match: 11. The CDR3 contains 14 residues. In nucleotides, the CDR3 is TGTGCCACCAGCGGTGGGGGAGGGCCCTACGAGCAGTACTTC. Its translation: CATSGGGGPYEQYF.

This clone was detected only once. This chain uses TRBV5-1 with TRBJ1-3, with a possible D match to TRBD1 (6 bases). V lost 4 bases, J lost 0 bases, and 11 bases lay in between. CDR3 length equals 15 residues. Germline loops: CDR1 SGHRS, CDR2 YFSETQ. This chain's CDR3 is CASSQGQLSGNTIYF. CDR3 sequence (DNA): TGCGCCAGCAGCCAAGGACAGCTCTCTGGAAACACCATATATTTT.

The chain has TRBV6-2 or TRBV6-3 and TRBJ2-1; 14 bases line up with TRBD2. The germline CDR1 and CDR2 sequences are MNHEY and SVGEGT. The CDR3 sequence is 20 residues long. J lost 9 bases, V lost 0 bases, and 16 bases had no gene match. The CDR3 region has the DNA TGTGCCAGCAGTTACTCATTTTCCCCGGGACTAGCGGGAGTTAAGGGTGAGCAGTTCTTC. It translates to CASSYSFSPGLAGVKGEQFF.

In nucleotides, the CDR3 is TGCGCCAGCAGCTTGCAACCGACAGAAACAGGCACTGAAGCTTTCTTT. Protein product: CASSLQPTETGTEAFF. The gene calls are TRBV5-1 and TRBJ1-1, with D possibly matching TRBD1 (5 bases). Germline V lookup: CDR1 SGHRS, CDR2 YFSETQ. CDR3 length: 16 residues. V lost 1 base and J lost 4, with 17 bases in between.

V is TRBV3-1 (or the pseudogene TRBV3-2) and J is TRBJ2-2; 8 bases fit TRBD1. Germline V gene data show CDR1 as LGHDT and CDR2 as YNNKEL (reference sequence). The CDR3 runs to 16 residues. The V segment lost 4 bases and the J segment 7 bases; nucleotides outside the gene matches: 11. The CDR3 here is CASSPGSGGWSGELFF. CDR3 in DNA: TGTGCCAGCAGCCCAGGGTCAGGGGGCTGGAGCGGGGAGCTGTTTTTT.

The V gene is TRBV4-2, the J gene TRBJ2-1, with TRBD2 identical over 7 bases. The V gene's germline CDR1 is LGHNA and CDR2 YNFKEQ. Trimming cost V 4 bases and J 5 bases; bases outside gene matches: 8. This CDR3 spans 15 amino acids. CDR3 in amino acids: CASSPSGGGNNEQFF. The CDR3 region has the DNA TGTGCCAGCAGCCCGAGCGGCGGGGGAAACAATGAGCAGTTCTTC.

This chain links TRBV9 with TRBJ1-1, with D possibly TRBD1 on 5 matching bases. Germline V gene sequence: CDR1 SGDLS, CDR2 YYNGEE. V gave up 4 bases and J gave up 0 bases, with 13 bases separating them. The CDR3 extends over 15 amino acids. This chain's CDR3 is CASSSRGALNTEAFF. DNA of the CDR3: TGTGCCAGCAGCTCTAGGGGTGCCTTGAACACTGAAGCTTTCTTT.

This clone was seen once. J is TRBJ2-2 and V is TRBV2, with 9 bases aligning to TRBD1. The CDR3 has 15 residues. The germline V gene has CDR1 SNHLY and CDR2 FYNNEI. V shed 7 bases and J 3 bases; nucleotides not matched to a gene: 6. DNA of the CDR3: TGTGCCAGCAAAACCGGGACAGGGCACACCGGGGAGCTGTTTTTT. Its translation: CASKTGTGHTGELFF.

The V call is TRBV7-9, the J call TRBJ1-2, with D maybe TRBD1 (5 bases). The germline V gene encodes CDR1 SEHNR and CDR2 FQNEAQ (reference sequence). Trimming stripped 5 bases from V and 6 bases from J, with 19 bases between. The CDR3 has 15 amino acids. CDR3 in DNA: TGTGCCAGCAGCCCCAATAGGGGTGAGATCGATGGCTACACCTTC. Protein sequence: CASSPNRGEIDGYTF.

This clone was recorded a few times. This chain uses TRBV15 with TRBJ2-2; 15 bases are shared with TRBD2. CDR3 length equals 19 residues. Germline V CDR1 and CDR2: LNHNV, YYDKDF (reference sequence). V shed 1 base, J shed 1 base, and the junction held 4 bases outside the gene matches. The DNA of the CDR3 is TGTGCCACCAGCAGAGCCGGGACTAGCGGGGGGTGGAACACCGGGGAGCTGTTTTTT. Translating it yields CATSRAGTSGGWNTGELFF.

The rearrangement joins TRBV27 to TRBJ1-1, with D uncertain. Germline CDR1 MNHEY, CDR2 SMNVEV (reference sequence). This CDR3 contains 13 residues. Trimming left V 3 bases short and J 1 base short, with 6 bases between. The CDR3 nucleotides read TGTGCCAGCAGTTTCTGGAGGAACACTGAAGCTTTCTTT. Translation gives CASSFWRNTEAFF.

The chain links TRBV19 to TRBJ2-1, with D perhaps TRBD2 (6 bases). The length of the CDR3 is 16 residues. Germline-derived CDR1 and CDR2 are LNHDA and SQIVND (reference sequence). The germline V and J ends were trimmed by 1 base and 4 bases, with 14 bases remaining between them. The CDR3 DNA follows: TGTGCCAGTAGTATAGTTGGGGGAGGTAGTTACAATGAGCAGTTCTTC. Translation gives CASSIVGGGSYNEQFF. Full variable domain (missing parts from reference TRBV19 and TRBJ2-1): DGGITQSPKYLFRKEGQNVTLSCEQNLNHDAMYWYRQDPGQGLRLIYYSQIVNDFQKGDIAEGYSVSREKKESFPLTVTSAQKNPTAFYLCASSIVGGGSYNEQFFGPGTRLTVL.

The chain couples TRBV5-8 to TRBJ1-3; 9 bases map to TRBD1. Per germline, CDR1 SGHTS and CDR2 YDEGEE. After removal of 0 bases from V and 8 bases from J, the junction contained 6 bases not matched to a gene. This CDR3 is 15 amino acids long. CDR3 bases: TGTGCCAGCAGCTTGGGTACAGGGGGCCAATACACCATATATTTT. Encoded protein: CASSLGTGGQYTIYF.